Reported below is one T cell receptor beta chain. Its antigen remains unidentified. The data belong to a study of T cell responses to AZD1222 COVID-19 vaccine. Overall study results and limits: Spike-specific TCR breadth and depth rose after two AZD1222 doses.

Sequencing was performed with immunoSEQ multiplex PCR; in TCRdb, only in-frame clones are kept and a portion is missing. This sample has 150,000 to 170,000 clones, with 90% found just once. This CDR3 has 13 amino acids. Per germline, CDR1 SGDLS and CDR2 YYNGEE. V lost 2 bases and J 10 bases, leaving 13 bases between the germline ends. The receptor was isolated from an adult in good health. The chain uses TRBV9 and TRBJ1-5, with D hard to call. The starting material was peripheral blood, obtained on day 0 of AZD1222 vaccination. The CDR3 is CASSVHAAGPQHF. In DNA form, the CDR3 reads TGTGCCAGCAGCGTTCACGCCGCTGGTCCCCAGCATTTT.